This passage covers 11 T cell receptor beta chains from one sample sequenced in a study of cytomegalovirus exposure and HLA in healthy donors. 13 Jbeta primers and 60 Vbeta primers were used for the PCR. Profiling relied on immunoSEQ multiplex PCR, and the TCRdb table lists in-frame clones only, not all of them. The sample lists more than 150,000 clones, approximately 80% occurring once. Source material: PBMCs. The receptors shown here come from a girl aged 2-15 years in good health and CMV-seropositive.

The J gene is TRBJ1-5, the V gene TRBV18; no clear D gene. Germline V gene data show CDR1 as KGHSH and CDR2 as LQKENI. This CDR3 comprises 15 residues. V lost 2 bases and J lost 0, with 8 bases in between. Here the CDR3 reads CASSPGGNSNQPQHF. CDR3 DNA: TGTGCCAGCTCACCAGGAGGGAATAGCAATCAGCCCCAGCATTTT. Looking up the rest from reference TRBV18 and TRBJ1-5 gives the full variable domain: NAGVMQNPRHLVRRRGQEARLRCSPMKGHSHVYWYRQLPEEGLKFMVYLQKENIIDESGMPKERFSAEFPKEGPSILRIQQVVRGDSAAYFCASSPGGNSNQPQHFGDGTRLSIL.

The V and J genes are TRBV14 and TRBJ1-1, with a weak D call TRBD1 (6 bases). The germline gives CDR1 SGHDN, CDR2 FVKESK. V lost 4 bases, J lost 4 bases, and 13 bases lay in between. The CDR3 consists of 14 residues. CDR3 DNA sequence: TGTGCCAGCAGCCCTCGACAGGTGACCACTGAAGCTTTCTTT. The encoded protein is CASSPRQVTTEAFF.

This chain joins TRBV10-1 and TRBJ2-2, with D possibly being TRBD2 (5 bases). There are 15 residues in the CDR3. V lost 6 bases, J lost 0 bases, and 11 bases lay in between. From germline, CDR1 is WNHNN and CDR2 SYGVQD (reference sequence). DNA of the CDR3: TGCGCCAGCAGCACAAGACTAACGAACACCGGGGAGCTGTTTTTT. It encodes CASSTRLTNTGELFF.

As DNA, the CDR3 is TGTGCCAGCAGTTTCCCGAGGGAGCGGAGCTACAATGAGCAGTTCTTC. It is translated as CASSFPRERSYNEQFF. The chain employs TRBV6-6 and TRBJ2-1, with a weak D call TRBD2 (5 bases). The V gene's germline CDR1 is MNHNY and CDR2 SVGAGI (reference sequence). Trimming removed 4 bases from V and 3 bases from J, with 16 bases in between. The CDR3 is 16 residues long.

The rearrangement uses TRBV5-4 and TRBJ1-3; 9 bases match TRBD1. The CDR3 is made up of 15 amino acids. Germline assignment: CDR1 SGHNT and CDR2 YYREEE (reference sequence). V gave up 3 bases and J gave up 2 bases; unmatched junction bases: 3. CDR3 sequence reads: CASSSRQGAGNTIYF. CDR3 DNA sequence: TGTGCCAGCAGCTCCCGACAGGGGGCTGGAAACACCATATATTTT.

The chain links TRBV19 to TRBJ2-7; TRBD1 matches at 7 bases. This CDR3 contains 15 residues. CDR1 and CDR2 from the germline V gene are LNHDA and SQIVND (reference sequence). Trimming took 7 bases from V and 2 from J; bases not matched to a gene: 11. The CDR3 sequence: CASTTTGTVPYEQYF. As DNA, the CDR3 is TGTGCCAGTACAACAACCGGGACAGTTCCCTACGAGCAGTACTTC.

The chain has TRBV13 and TRBJ2-1; D is ambiguous. Trimming took 5 bases from V and 6 from J, leaving 5 bases between them. The CDR3 is made up of 11 amino acids. Germline V gene data show CDR1 as PRHDT and CDR2 as FYEKMQ (reference sequence). The CDR3 is CASSLSNEQFF. CDR3 bases: TGTGCCAGCAGCCTCTCCAATGAGCAGTTCTTC.

DNA for the CDR3: TGTGCCAGCAGCTTAGGGCAACGCAGTCCTGGCACAGATACGCAGTATTTT. This codes for CASSLGQRSPGTDTQYF. The chain has TRBV7-6 and TRBJ2-3; D unclear. Between the trimmed V and J ends, which lost 1 base and 1 base, there was a span of 15 bases. The CDR3 sequence is 17 residues long. CDR1 is SGHVS and CDR2 is FNYEAQ in the germline V gene.

This clone appeared a few times. This sequence joins TRBV29-1 and TRBJ1-1; unclear D gene. V was pared by 7 bases and J by 0 bases, with 9 bases between. In germline, CDR1 is SQVTM, CDR2 ANQGSEA. The CDR3 length is 12 residues. CDR3 sequence reads: CSALRMNTEAFF. In DNA, the CDR3 is TGCAGCGCACTCCGCATGAACACTGAAGCTTTCTTT.

The chain employs TRBV19 and TRBJ1-3, with unresolved D. This CDR3 comprises 16 residues. V lost 0 bases, J lost 4 bases, and 13 bases lay in between. Germline CDR1 reads LNHDA; CDR2 reads SQIVND (reference sequence). The CDR3 DNA reads as TGTGCCAGTAGTATAGAGTACGGGGTGTCAGGAAACACCATATATTTT. Translated: CASSIEYGVSGNTIYF.

This chain uses TRBV2 with TRBJ2-3, with a possible D match to TRBD1 (7 bases). This CDR3 has 14 residues. Germline V gene lookup returns CDR1 SNHLY and CDR2 FYNNEI. The V and J ends lost 4 bases and 1 base respectively, with 9 bases between them. The CDR3 bases are TGTGCCAGCAGTGGGAGGGGGCGCACAGATACGCAGTATTTT. It codes for CASSGRGRTDTQYF. The full variable domain, with the rest looked up from reference TRBV2 and TRBJ2-3, is EPEVTQTPSHQVTQMGQEVILRCVPISNHLYFYWYRQILGQKVEFLVSFYNNEISEKSEIFDDQFSVERPDGSNFTLKIRSTKLEDSAMYFCASSGRGRTDTQYFGPGTRLTVL.